This T cell receptor (beta chain) derives from a study of CD8 T cells in ankylosing spondylitis. Trimming shortened V by 0 bases and J by 9 bases, and 12 bases separated the two germline ends. The CDR3 length is 14 residues. This clonotype was seen ten or more times. Its antigen remains unidentified. For TCR beta, libraries came from quantitative 5'-RACE with molecular barcodes. TCRdb used MiXCR to reprocess the 5' RACE reads, holding one entry per CDR3 protein. Altogether 220,000 or so distinct CDR3 sequences are present, roughly a tenth being singletons, with the ten largest covering over 20%. General study results and limits: In the blood and synovial fluid of reactive arthritis, some motif variants had been previously reported. One TCR beta motif, made up of eight or nine highly homologous variants, appeared characteristic of ankylosing spondylitis blood.

The chain links TRBV12-3 or TRBV12-4 to TRBJ2-1, with TRBD2 as a possible D gene (7 bases). The sample consisted of blood, either unsorted or a sorted T cell fraction (not recorded which). The TCR originated in a male donor with ankylosing spondylitis or in good health (not recorded which). CDR3 in amino acids: CASSLAGGAVEQFF. CDR3 bases: TGTGCCAGCAGTTTAGCGGGGGGGGCGGTTGAGCAGTTCTTC.